This T cell receptor beta chain is drawn from a study of kidney transplant recipient with SARS-CoV-2 infection. TCRdb analysed the reads with MiXCR anew, one entry per CDR3 protein. The sample consists of 250,000 or so distinct CDR3 sequences, around 26% of them appearing once. This CDR3 is built from 13 residues. Trimming removed 5 bases at V and 4 bases at J, with 11 bases between. The sample holds many counts of this clonotype. The source material was a blood sample, sampled at baseline and on roughly day 110 from a kidney transplant recipient. The clonotype originates from a male patient between 25 and 39 years old who had COVID-19 and was a kidney transplant recipient. Some T cells may trace back to the graft donor. V usage is TRBV12-3 or TRBV12-4 and J usage is TRBJ1-2; D ambiguous. The CDR3 spells CASSPPMAYGYTF. In DNA form, the CDR3 reads TGTGCCAGCAGTCCACCCATGGCCTATGGCTACACCTTC.